Given below is one TCR beta chain in context. A second PCR, run for 7 to 11 cycles, used a sample-barcoded 5' primer plus a J-beta primer mix. MiXCR, applied by TCRdb to the 5' RACE reads, yields one record per CDR3 protein. The sample lists roughly 800,000 distinct CDR3 sequences; roughly 60% were seen once. Trimming took 1 base from V and 8 from J, leaving 11 bases between them. Germline V CDR1 and CDR2: MNHEY, SMNVEV (reference sequence). CDR3 length: 13 residues. These data are taken from a study of blood T cells in healthy people across ages. The wider study: About one barcoded beta molecule per two T cells was the capture yield of template switching.

The receptor was derived from a young man in good health. What was sequenced was blood. This chain connects TRBV27 to TRBJ1-2, with D maybe TRBD1 (5 bases). The CDR3 is CASSLWRGEGYTF. In nucleotides, the CDR3 is TGTGCCAGCAGTTTATGGAGGGGCGAGGGCTACACCTTC.